These 11 T cell receptor beta chains share one sample of origin, sequenced in a study of monozygotic twins with inflammatory bowel disease. Following a re-call of the 5' RACE reads, TCRdb has one entry per CDR3 protein and lacks DNA. The data include about 300,000 distinct CDR3 sequences; the top ten clones carry 5.6%. The specimen sequenced was blood. The receptors originated from a human donor with ulcerative colitis or Crohn's disease, or a healthy co-twin of an affected twin (not recorded which).

This chain connects TRBV27 to TRBJ2-6; as DNA is missing, the TRBD2 call by TCRdb cannot be tested. CDR1 and CDR2 from the germline V gene are MNHEY and SMNVEV (reference sequence). This CDR3 contains 14 residues. The CDR3 protein is CASMALSGANVLTF.

V and J are TRBV6-2 or TRBV6-3 and TRBJ2-7; checking the TCRdb D call of TRBD1 is not possible without DNA. Germline V CDR1 and CDR2: MNHEY, SVGEGT. The CDR3 is made up of 15 amino acids. CDR3 in amino acids: CASSYLGTGDHEQYF.

This sequence joins TRBV28 and TRBJ2-7; TCRdb gives TRBD2 as the D gene, but with no DNA this cannot be confirmed. Germline CDR1 is MDHEN and CDR2 is SYDVKM. This CDR3 spans 15 amino acids. CDR3 in amino acids: CASSPRLAGQYEQYF.

This chain joins TRBV19 and TRBJ2-7; TCRdb picks TRBD1, but there is no DNA to check that call. Germline V gene data show CDR1 as LNHDA and CDR2 as SQIVND (reference sequence). The CDR3 consists of 17 residues. The CDR3 sequence is CASSIDLEQGYAYEQYF.

The chain recombines TRBV15 with TRBJ2-1; without DNA, the TCRdb call of TRBD2 cannot be checked. Germline V gene data show CDR1 as LNHNV and CDR2 as YYDKDF (reference sequence). This CDR3 is 18 amino acids long. The CDR3: CATSRDLSGMSSYNEQFF. The entire variable domain, with the rest obtained from reference TRBV15 and TRBJ2-1, is as follows: DAMVIQNPRYQVTQFGKPVTLSCSQTLNHNVMYWYQQKSSQAPKLLFHYYDKDFNNEADTPDNFQSRRPNTSFCFLDIRSPGLGDTAMYLCATSRDLSGMSSYNEQFFGPGTRLTVL.

The rearrangement uses TRBV5-1 and TRBJ2-5; with no DNA, the TCRdb D assignment of TRBD1 cannot be verified. Germline CDR1 is SGHRS and CDR2 is YFSETQ. CDR3 length: 16 amino acids. CDR3 loop: CASSFPAVRGQETQYF.

CDR3 region: CASSKSGLAGAIHTQYF. The chain employs TRBV7-9 and TRBJ2-3; checking the TCRdb D call of TRBD2 is not possible without DNA. Germline CDR1 and CDR2: SEHNR and FQNEAQ (reference sequence). This CDR3 contains 17 residues.

The chain links TRBV6-2 or TRBV6-3 to TRBJ1-1; the D gene TCRdb calls, TRBD1, cannot be checked with no DNA. CDR1 is MNHEY, CDR2 SVGEGT, per germline. The CDR3 totals 12 residues. CDR3 amino acids: CASKQGYTEAFF.

J is TRBJ2-5 and V is TRBV13. The CDR3 sequence is 13 residues long. Looked up from germline, CDR1 is PRHDT and CDR2 is FYEKMQ (reference sequence). CDR3: CASSSGTRETQYF.

The chain carries TRBV7-2 and TRBJ2-1; the TRBD2 assignment by TCRdb is unverifiable without DNA. CDR1 SGHTA and CDR2 FQGNSA come from the germline V gene. The CDR3 totals 12 residues. The CDR3 spells CASSPGPYEQFF.

The chain combines TRBV12-3 or TRBV12-4 with TRBJ1-3; TCRdb reports TRBD1, a call that lacks DNA to check it against. CDR3 size: 13 residues. The CDR3 spells CATKQGGGNTIYF.